The 11 T cell receptor beta chains listed next were all sequenced from one sample in a study of vaccination and CD4 T cells after COVID-19. As to treatment: roughly 10-day PBMC culture with coronavirus spike peptide pools or control peptides (ViraFEST assay). The study sequenced cultured CD4+ T cell DNA using the Oncomine TCR Beta short-read assay. Each CDR3 protein gets one entry after TCRdb re-called the PCR reads with MiXCR. Of roughly 10,000 distinct CDR3 sequences listed, about 25% are singletons. Antigen specificity for these receptors is unknown. The source material was CD4+ T cells from blood, cultured in vitro, sampled after SARS-CoV-2 vaccination. Source of these receptors: a human donor who had recovered from COVID-19.

This clonotype was recorded a few times. This chain uses TRBV6-1 with TRBJ2-1; 7 bases match TRBD2. Germline V gene data show CDR1 as MNHNS and CDR2 as SASEGT. After removal of 5 bases from V and 10 bases from J, the junction contained 11 bases not matched to a gene. CDR3 length equals 14 residues. The DNA of the CDR3 is TGTGCCAGCAGTCGGAGCGGGGCCTACGGGGAGCAGTTCTTC. Translated: CASSRSGAYGEQFF.

This clonotype has a handful of counts. The J gene is TRBJ2-3, the V gene TRBV7-9, with a tentative D call TRBD2 (7 bases). Trimming removed 4 bases at V and 4 bases at J, with 9 bases between. The V gene's germline CDR1 is SEHNR and CDR2 FQNEAQ (reference sequence). This CDR3 is 13 amino acids long. The DNA for the CDR3 is TGTGCCAGCAGCTGGCGGGGGCCAGATACGCAGTATTTT. Residues: CASSWRGPDTQYF.

This clonotype was seen a handful of times. The chain links TRBV27 to TRBJ1-1; D possibly corresponds to TRBD1 (6 bases). V was cut by 2 bases and J by 1 base, with 17 bases left in between. Per the germline V gene, CDR1 is MNHEY and CDR2 is SMNVEV (reference sequence). This CDR3 contains 17 residues. As DNA, the CDR3 is TGTGCCAGCAGTTTACTCGGACAGTCGAGTCGGAACACTGAAGCTTTCTTT. This codes for CASSLLGQSSRNTEAFF.

The gene calls are TRBV20-1 and TRBJ1-1; D possibly corresponds to TRBD1 (5 bases). The V gene lost 2 bases and the J gene lost 0 bases, with 13 bases spanning the gap. This CDR3 contains 15 residues. Germline V lookup: CDR1 DFQATT, CDR2 SNEGSKA (reference sequence). CDR3 sequence reads: CSARIQGLLNTEAFF. CDR3 sequence (DNA): TGCAGTGCTAGAATCCAGGGACTTTTGAACACTGAAGCTTTCTTT.

This chain links TRBV6-5 with TRBJ1-1, with unresolved D. CDR3 size: 15 residues. The germline V and J ends were trimmed by 0 bases and 4 bases, with 12 bases remaining between them. CDR1 MNHEY and CDR2 SVGAGI come from the germline V gene. The CDR3 protein is CASSYSYLEGTEAFF. In DNA form, the CDR3 reads TGTGCCAGCAGTTACTCGTATTTGGAGGGCACTGAAGCTTTCTTT.

This clonotype has just a few counts. The chain couples TRBV6-2 or TRBV6-3 to TRBJ2-7; D not certain. Germline loops: CDR1 MNHEY, CDR2 SVGEGT. Trimming left V 0 bases short and J 6 bases short, with 9 bases between. CDR3 length equals 13 residues. The CDR3 region has the DNA TGTGCCAGCAGTTACTCCCTCACTCTCGAGCAGTACTTC. Amino acid sequence: CASSYSLTLEQYF.

This clonotype occurred a few times. The rearrangement uses TRBV20-1 and TRBJ1-2; TRBD1 might be the D (6 bases). This CDR3 contains 13 residues. The V end was cut by 7 bases, the J end by 4 bases, with 16 bases between. Looked up from germline, CDR1 is DFQATT and CDR2 is SNEGSKA (reference sequence). CDR3 region: CSGGTQESYGYTF. CDR3 coding DNA: TGCAGTGGAGGGACACAGGAGAGCTATGGCTACACCTTC.

Within the sample, this clonotype is medium-sized. V and J are TRBV7-9 and TRBJ2-7; D unclear. V lost 2 bases and J lost 1, with 3 bases in between. Germline V lookup: CDR1 SEHNR, CDR2 FQNEAQ (reference sequence). CDR3 length equals 12 residues. The CDR3 DNA sequence: TGTGCCAGCAGCTTAAAGTCCTACGAGCAGTACTTC. Protein: CASSLKSYEQYF. The complete variable domain, with remaining parts taken from reference TRBV7-9 and TRBJ2-7, reads DTGVSQNPRHKITKRGQNVTFRCDPISEHNRLYWYRQTLGQGPEFLTYFQNEAQLEKSRLLSDRFSAERPKGSFSTLEIQRTEQGDSAMYLCASSLKSYEQYFGPGTRLTVT.

The genes are TRBV20-1 and TRBJ1-2, with 8 bases aligning to TRBD1. V was clipped by 6 bases and J by 8 bases; unmatched bases: 20. Germline loops: CDR1 DFQATT, CDR2 SNEGSKA (reference sequence). This CDR3 spans 16 amino acids. DNA of the CDR3: TGCAGTGCCCTACGGACAGGGCAACCCCCCCTCGGGGGCTACACCTTC. Translated, it gives CSALRTGQPPLGGYTF.

J is TRBJ2-3 and V is TRBV6-1; 8 bases fit TRBD2. The CDR3 covers 17 residues. Germline V gene data show CDR1 as MNHNS and CDR2 as SASEGT. V lost 5 bases to trimming and J lost 3 bases; unmatched junction nucleotides: 13. CDR3: CASSQRRPRGGTDTQYF. CDR3 nucleotides: TGTGCCAGCAGTCAACGCCGCCCTCGGGGGGGTACAGATACGCAGTATTTT.

By share, this clonotype ranks as medium-sized. The genes are TRBV24-1 and TRBJ2-5; TRBD1 matches at 7 bases. Trimming at V came to 2 bases and at J to 5 bases, leaving 7 bases not matched to a gene. This CDR3 region has 15 residues. Germline CDR1 KGHDR, CDR2 SFDVKD. CDR3: CATSDWEGGLETQYF. The CDR3 region has the DNA TGTGCCACCAGTGATTGGGAAGGGGGCTTGGAGACCCAGTACTTC.